The T cell receptor (beta chain) described here comes from a study of cytomegalovirus exposure and HLA in healthy donors. Study-wide results and limits: The classifier, whose performance was assessed in both the original and validation cohorts, reportedly diagnosed cytomegalovirus status with high specificity and sensitivity. TCR sequences were mostly rare, though some public TCRs occurred in many donors.

Regarding this clone: Its antigen is undetermined.

Measured with immunoSEQ multiplex PCR; TCRdb has only the in-frame clones, and not every one. The sample has about 95,000 clones, 85% seen once. The clonotype originates from a man aged 18 to 30 in good health and CMV-seropositive. Sequenced input: PBMCs.

The chain's CDR3 is CASSEGPYGYTF. As DNA, the CDR3 is TGTGCCAGCAGTGAAGGGCCCTATGGCTACACCTTC. V gene TRBV2 combines with J gene TRBJ1-2; no firm D call. Trimming left V 1 base short and J 4 bases short, with 4 bases between. Germline CDR1 is SNHLY and CDR2 is FYNNEI. This CDR3 is 12 amino acids long. Drawing the rest from reference TRBV2 and TRBJ1-2, the complete variable domain is EPEVTQTPSHQVTQMGQEVILRCVPISNHLYFYWYRQILGQKVEFLVSFYNNEISEKSEIFDDQFSVERPDGSNFTLKIRSTKLEDSAMYFCASSEGPYGYTFGSGTRLTVV.